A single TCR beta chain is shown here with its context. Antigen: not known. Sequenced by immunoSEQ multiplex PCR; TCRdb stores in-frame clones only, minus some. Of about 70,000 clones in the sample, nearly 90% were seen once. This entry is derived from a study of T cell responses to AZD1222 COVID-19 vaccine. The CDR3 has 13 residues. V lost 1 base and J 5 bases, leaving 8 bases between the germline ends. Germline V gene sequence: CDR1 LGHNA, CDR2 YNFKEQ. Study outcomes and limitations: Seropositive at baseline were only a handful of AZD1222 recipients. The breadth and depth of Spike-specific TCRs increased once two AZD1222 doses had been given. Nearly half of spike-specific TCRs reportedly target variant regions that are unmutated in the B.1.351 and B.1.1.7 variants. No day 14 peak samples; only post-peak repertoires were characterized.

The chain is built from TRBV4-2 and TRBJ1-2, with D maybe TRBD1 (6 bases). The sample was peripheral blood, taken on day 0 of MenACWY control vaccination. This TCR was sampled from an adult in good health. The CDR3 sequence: CASSQGGGYGYTF. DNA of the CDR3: TGTGCCAGCAGCCAAGGAGGGGGTTATGGCTACACCTTC.